The 2 T cell receptor beta chains listed next were all sequenced from one sample in a study of CD8 T cells in Susac syndrome. Roughly 0.45 to 1 ug RNA was reverse transcribed with random hexamers. TCRdb re-derived calls from the immunoSEQ multiplex PCR reads in MiXCR, one entry per CDR3 protein. This table has some 260,000 distinct CDR3 sequences, just under 95% appearing once. Sequencing input: CD4+ T cells from PBMCs. These receptors originate from a human donor with multiple sclerosis.

V usage is TRBV4-1 and J usage is TRBJ1-5; 7 nucleotides match TRBD1. With V trimmed by 1 base and J by 1 base, 7 bases remained unmatched. The germline CDR1 and CDR2 sequences are MGHRA and YSYEKL. CDR3 size: 17 residues. CDR3 sequence: CASSQAAGTESNQPQHF. The CDR3 bases are TGCGCCAGCAGCCAAGCAGCCGGGACAGAAAGCAATCAGCCCCAGCATTTT.

The V and J genes are TRBV2 and TRBJ2-3; 8 nucleotides line up with TRBD1. The germline V gene encodes CDR1 SNHLY and CDR2 FYNNEI. This CDR3 is 15 amino acids long. With V trimmed by 6 bases and J by 2 bases, 7 bases remained unmatched. The CDR3 bases are TGTGCCAGCAGCGGTAGGACAGGGCACACAGATACGCAGTATTTT. This translates into CASSGRTGHTDTQYF.